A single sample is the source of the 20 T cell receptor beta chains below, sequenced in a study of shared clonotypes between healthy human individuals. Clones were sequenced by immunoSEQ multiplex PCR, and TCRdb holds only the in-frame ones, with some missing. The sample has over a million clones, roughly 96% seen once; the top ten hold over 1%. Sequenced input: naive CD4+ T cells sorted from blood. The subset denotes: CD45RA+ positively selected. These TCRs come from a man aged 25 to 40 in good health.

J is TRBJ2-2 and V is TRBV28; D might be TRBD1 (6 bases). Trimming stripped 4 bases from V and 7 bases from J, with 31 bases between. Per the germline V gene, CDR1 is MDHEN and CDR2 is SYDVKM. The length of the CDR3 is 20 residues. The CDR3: CASSSVFGGARGWTSGELFF. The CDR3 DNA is TGTGCCAGCAGTTCGGTATTCGGTGGGGCCAGGGGATGGACGAGCGGGGAGCTGTTTTTT.

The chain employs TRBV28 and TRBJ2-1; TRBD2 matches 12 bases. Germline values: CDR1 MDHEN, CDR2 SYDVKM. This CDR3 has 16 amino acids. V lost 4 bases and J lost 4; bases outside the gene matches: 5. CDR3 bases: TGTGCCAGCAGTTCCCTTCTAGCGGGGGGGTACAATGAGCAGTTCTTC. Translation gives CASSSLLAGGYNEQFF.

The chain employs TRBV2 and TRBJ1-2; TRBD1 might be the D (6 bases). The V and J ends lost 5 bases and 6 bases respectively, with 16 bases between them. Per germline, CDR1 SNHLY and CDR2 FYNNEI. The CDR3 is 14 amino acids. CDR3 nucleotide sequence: TGTGCCAGCAGTAAAGGGGGTTCGGTTCATGGCTACACCTTC. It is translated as CASSKGGSVHGYTF. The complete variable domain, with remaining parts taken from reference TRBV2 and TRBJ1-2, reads EPEVTQTPSHQVTQMGQEVILRCVPISNHLYFYWYRQILGQKVEFLVSFYNNEISEKSEIFDDQFSVERPDGSNFTLKIRSTKLEDSAMYFCASSKGGSVHGYTFGSGTRLTVV.

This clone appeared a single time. The CDR3 bases are TGCAGCGTCGGAGGGGGGGAGAACTACGAGCAGTACTTC. This translates into CSVGGGENYEQYF. V gene TRBV29-1 combines with J gene TRBJ2-7, with D possibly being TRBD2 (7 bases). V gave up 6 bases and J gave up 3 bases, with 15 bases separating them. The CDR3 contains 13 residues. Germline V gene sequence: CDR1 SQVTM, CDR2 ANQGSEA.

DNA of the CDR3: TGTGCCAGCAGCTCCAGCGGAACCTACGAGCAGTACTTC. Its protein product is CASSSSGTYEQYF. V and J are TRBV28 and TRBJ2-7; maybe TRBD2 (5 bases). The CDR3 consists of 13 residues. From germline, CDR1 is MDHEN and CDR2 SYDVKM. V lost 6 bases and J lost 2, with 11 bases in between. Looking up the rest from reference TRBV28 and TRBJ2-7 gives the full variable domain: DVKVTQSSRYLVKRTGEKVFLECVQDMDHENMFWYRQDPGLGLRLIYFSYDVKMKEKGDIPEGYSVSREKKERFSLILESASTNQTSMYLCASSSSGTYEQYFGPGTRLTVT.

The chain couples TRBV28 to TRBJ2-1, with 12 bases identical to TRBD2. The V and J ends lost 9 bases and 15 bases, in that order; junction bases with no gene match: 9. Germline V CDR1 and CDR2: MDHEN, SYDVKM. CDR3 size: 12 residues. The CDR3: CASYRGLAGLFF. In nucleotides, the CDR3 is TGTGCCAGTTACCGAGGACTAGCGGGACTGTTCTTC.

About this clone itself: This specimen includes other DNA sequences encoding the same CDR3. The CDR3 reads CATRDRGTETQYF. The CDR3, as DNA: TGTGCCACCCGGGACAGGGGTACGGAGACCCAGTACTTC. This rearrangement joins TRBV19 to TRBJ2-5; 10 bases map to TRBD1. This CDR3 comprises 13 residues. V was pared by 10 bases and J by 5 bases, with 7 bases of the junction left unmatched. The germline gives CDR1 LNHDA, CDR2 SQIVND (reference sequence).

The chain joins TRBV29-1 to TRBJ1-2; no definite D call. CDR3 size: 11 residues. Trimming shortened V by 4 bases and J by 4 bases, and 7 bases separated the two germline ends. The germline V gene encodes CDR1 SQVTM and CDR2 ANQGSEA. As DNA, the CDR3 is TGCAGCGTTGGAAGGGTCTATGGCTACACCTTC. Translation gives CSVGRVYGYTF.

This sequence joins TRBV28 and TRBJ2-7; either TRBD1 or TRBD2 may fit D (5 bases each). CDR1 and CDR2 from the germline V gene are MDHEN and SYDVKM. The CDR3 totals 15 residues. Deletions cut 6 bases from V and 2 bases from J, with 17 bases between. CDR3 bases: TGTGCCAGCAGAACCGGGACGGACTTAACCTACGAGCAGTACTTC. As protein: CASRTGTDLTYEQYF. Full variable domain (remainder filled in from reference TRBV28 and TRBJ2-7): DVKVTQSSRYLVKRTGEKVFLECVQDMDHENMFWYRQDPGLGLRLIYFSYDVKMKEKGDIPEGYSVSREKKERFSLILESASTNQTSMYLCASRTGTDLTYEQYFGPGTRLTVT.

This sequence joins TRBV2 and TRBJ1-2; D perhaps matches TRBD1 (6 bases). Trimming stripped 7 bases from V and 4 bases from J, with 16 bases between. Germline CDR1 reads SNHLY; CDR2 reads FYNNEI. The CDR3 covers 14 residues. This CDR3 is CASTLEQGGYGYTF. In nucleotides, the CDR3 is TGTGCCAGCACCTTAGAACAGGGTGGCTATGGCTACACCTTC.

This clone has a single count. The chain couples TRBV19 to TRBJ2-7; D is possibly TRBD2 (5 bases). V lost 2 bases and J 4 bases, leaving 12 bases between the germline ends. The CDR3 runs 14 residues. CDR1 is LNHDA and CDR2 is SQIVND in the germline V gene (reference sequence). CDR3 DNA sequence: TGTGCCAGTAGTATATCCCCCCCGGGGTACGAGCAGTACTTC. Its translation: CASSISPPGYEQYF.

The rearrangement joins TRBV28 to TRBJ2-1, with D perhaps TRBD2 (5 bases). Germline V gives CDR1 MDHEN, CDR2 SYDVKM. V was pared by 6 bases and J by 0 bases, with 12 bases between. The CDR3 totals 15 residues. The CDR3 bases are TGTGCCAGCAGGTTCCTAGCAGGCTCCTACAATGAGCAGTTCTTC. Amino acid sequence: CASRFLAGSYNEQFF.

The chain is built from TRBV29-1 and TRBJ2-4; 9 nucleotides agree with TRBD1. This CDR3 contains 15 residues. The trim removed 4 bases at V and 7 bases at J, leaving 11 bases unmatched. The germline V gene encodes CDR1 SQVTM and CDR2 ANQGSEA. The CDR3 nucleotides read TGCAGCGTTGTTATCCCCAGGGGACAGGGTAACATTCAGTACTTC. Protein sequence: CSVVIPRGQGNIQYF. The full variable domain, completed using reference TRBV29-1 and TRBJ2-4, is SAVISQKPSRDICQRGTSLTIQCQVDSQVTMMFWYRQQPGQSLTLIATANQGSEATYESGFVIDKFPISRPNLTFSTLTVSNMSPEDSSIYLCSVVIPRGQGNIQYFGAGTRLSVL.

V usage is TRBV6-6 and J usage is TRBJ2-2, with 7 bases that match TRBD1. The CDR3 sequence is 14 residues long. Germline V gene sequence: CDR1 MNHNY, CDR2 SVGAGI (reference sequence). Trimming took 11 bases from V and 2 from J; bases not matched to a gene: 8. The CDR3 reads CAGRGTVNTGELFF. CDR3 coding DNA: TGTGCCGGGAGAGGGACAGTCAACACCGGGGAGCTGTTTTTT.

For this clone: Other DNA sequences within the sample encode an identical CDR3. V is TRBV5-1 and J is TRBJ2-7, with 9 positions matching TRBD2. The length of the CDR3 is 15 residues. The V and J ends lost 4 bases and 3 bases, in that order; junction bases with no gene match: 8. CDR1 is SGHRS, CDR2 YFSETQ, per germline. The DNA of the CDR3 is TGCGCCAGCAGCCTAGGTACTAGCGGGTTCTACGAGCAGTACTTC. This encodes CASSLGTSGFYEQYF. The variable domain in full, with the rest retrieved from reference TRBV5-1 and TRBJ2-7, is KAGVTQTPRYLIKTRGQQVTLSCSPISGHRSVSWYQQTPGQGLQFLFEYFSETQRNKGNFPGRFSGRQFSNSRSEMNVSTLELGDSALYLCASSLGTSGFYEQYFGPGTRLTVT.

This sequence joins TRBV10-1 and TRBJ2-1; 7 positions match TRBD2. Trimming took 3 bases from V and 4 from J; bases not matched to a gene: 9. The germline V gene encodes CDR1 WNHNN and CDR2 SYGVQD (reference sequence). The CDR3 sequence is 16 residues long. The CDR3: CASSEGVLAAYNEQFF. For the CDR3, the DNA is TGCGCCAGCAGTGAAGGAGTCCTAGCGGCTTACAATGAGCAGTTCTTC.

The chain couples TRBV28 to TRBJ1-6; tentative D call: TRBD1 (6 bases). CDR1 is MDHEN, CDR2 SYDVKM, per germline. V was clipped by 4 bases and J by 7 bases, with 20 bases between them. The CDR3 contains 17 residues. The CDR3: CASSSPTGLLGNSPLHF. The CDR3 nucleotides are TGTGCCAGCAGTTCCCCGACAGGCCTGTTAGGCAATTCACCCCTCCACTTT. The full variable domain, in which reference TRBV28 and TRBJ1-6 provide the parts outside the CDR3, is DVKVTQSSRYLVKRTGEKVFLECVQDMDHENMFWYRQDPGLGLRLIYFSYDVKMKEKGDIPEGYSVSREKKERFSLILESASTNQTSMYLCASSSPTGLLGNSPLHFGNGTRLTVT.

The chain's CDR3 is CASSFPIPEAFF. The CDR3 coding sequence is TGTGCCAGCAGCTTTCCAATTCCCGAAGCTTTCTTT. The chain is built from TRBV7-9 and TRBJ1-1; D unclear. Trimming stripped 3 bases from V and 8 bases from J, with 10 bases between. The CDR3 is 12 amino acids. Germline V gene sequence: CDR1 SEHNR, CDR2 FQNEAQ (reference sequence). Drawing the rest from reference TRBV7-9 and TRBJ1-1, the complete variable domain is DTGVSQNPRHKITKRGQNVTFRCDPISEHNRLYWYRQTLGQGPEFLTYFQNEAQLEKSRLLSDRFSAERPKGSFSTLEIQRTEQGDSAMYLCASSFPIPEAFFGQGTRLTVV.

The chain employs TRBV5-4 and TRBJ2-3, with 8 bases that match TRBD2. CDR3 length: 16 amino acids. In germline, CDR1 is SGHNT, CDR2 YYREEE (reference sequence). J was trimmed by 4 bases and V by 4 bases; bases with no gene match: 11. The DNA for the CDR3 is TGTGCCAGCAGCCGCTCGGGAGGGCCTTTGTCAGATACGCAGTATTTT. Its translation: CASSRSGGPLSDTQYF.

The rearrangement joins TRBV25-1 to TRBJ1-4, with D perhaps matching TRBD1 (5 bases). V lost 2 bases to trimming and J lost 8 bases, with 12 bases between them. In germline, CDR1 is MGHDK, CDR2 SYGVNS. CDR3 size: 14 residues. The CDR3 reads CASSERQGSEKLFF. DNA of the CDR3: TGTGCCAGCAGTGAAAGGCAGGGAAGCGAAAAACTGTTTTTT.